These T cell receptor beta chains were read from a single sample in a study of blood T cell repertoires in COVID-19. The data were produced by immunoSEQ multiplex PCR, yet TCRdb's version contains in-frame clones alone and is incomplete. The sample has nearly 45,000 clones, approximately 80% seen once. What was sequenced was peripheral blood. The receptors were sampled from an older man with acute or convalescent COVID-19. CDR3s include the opening cysteine and the closing phenylalanine or tryptophan. Fields, in order: D gene, J gene, V gene, CDR3 DNA, CDR3 protein. A D gene is named only where the DNA matches it firmly.

NA,TRBJ2-7,TRBV6-1,TGTGCCAGCAGTGAACAGGGGGGCTACGAGCAGTACTTC,CASSEQGGYEQYF
TRBD1,TRBJ1-1,TRBV6-5,TGTGCCATCCGCCCGGGACAGGGGTGGAACACTGAAGCTTTCTTT,CAIRPGQGWNTEAFF
NA,TRBJ2-3,TRBV29-1,TGCAGCGTTGAGCCAGGGACAGATACGCAGTATTTT,CSVEPGTDTQYF
NA,TRBJ1-1,TRBV7-9,TGTGCCAGCATCTCAGAATTGAACACTGAAGCTTTCTTT,CASISELNTEAFF
TRBD1,TRBJ2-4,TRBV4-3,TGCGCCAGCAGCCAAGGGACAGGGGGGACCAAAAACATTCAGTACTTC,CASSQGTGGTKNIQYF
NA,TRBJ1-3,TRBV9,TGTGCCAGCAGCGCACGATGGGCCTCTGGAAACACCATATATTTT,CASSARWASGNTIYF
TRBD1,TRBJ2-6,TRBV5-1,TGCGCCAGCAGGCAGACAGGGTTAGGGGCCAACGTCCTGACTTTC,CASRQTGLGANVLTF
NA,TRBJ1-1,TRBV20-1,TGCAGTGCTCGTCACACTGAAGCTTTCTTT,CSARHTEAFF
TRBD2,TRBJ2-1,TRBV4-3,TGCGCCAGCAGCCGATCGGGGGGAGTACAGAGACCTTTCAATGAGCAGTTCTTC,CASSRSGGVQRPFNEQFF
TRBD1,TRBJ1-1,TRBV6-2/TRBV6-3,TGTGCCAGCAGTTACGGCAGGGGGGATCCGAACACTGAAGCTTTCTTT,CASSYGRGDPNTEAFF
TRBD1,TRBJ2-3,TRBV6-5,TGTGCCAGCAGTCTCGGGACAGGGATTAGGGATACGCAGTATTTT,CASSLGTGIRDTQYF
NA,TRBJ1-4,TRBV19,TGTGCCAGTAGTCTACCGTCCGAGGCTAATGAAAAACTGTTTTTT,CASSLPSEANEKLFF
NA,TRBJ2-1,TRBV4-3,TGCGCCAGCAGCCAAGTGGCTTCCTCCTACAATGAGCAGTTCTTC,CASSQVASSYNEQFF
NA,TRBJ2-2,TRBV7-9,TGTGCCAGCAGGCGCCCGGGGATAAACACCGGGGAGCTGTTTTTT,CASRRPGINTGELFF